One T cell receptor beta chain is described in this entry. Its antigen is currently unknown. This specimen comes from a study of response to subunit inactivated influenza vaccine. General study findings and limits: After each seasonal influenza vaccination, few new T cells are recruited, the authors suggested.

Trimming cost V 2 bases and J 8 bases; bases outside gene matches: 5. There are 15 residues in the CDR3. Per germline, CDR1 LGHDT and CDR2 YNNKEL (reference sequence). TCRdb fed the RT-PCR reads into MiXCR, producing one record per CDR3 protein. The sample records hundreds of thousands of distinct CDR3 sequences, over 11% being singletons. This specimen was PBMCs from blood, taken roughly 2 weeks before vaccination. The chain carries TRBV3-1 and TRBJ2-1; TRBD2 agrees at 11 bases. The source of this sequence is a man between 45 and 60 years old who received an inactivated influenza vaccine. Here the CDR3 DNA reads TGTGCCAGCAGCCAAAGGACTAGCGGGTTACATGAGCAGTTCTTC. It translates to CASSQRTSGLHEQFF.